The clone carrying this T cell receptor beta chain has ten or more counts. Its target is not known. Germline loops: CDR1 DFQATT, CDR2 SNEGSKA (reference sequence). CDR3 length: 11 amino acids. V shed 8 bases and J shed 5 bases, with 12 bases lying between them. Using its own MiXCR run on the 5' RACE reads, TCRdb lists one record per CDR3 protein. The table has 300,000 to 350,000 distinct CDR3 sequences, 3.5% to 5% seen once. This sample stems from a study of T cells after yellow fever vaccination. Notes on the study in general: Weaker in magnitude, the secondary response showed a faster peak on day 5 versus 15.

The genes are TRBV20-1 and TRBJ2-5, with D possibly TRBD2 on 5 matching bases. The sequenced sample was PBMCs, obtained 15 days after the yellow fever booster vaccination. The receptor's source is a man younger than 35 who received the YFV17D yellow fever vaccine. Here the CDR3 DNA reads TGCAGTCCTCAAACGGGGGAGACCCAGTACTTC. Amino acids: CSPQTGETQYF.